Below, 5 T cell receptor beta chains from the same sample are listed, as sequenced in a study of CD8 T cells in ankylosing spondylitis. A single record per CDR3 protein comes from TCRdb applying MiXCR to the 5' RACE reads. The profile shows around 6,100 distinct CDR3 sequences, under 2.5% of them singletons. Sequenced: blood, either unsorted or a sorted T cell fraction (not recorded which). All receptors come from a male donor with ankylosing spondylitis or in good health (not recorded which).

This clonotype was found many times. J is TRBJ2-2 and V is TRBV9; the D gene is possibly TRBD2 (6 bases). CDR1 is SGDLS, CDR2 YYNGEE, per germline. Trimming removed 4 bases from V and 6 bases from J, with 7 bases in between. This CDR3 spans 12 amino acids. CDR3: CASSPGAGELFF. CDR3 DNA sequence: TGTGCCAGCAGCCCGGGGGCCGGGGAGCTGTTTTTT. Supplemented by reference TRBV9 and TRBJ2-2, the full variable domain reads DSGVTQTPKHLITATGQRVTLRCSPRSGDLSVYWYQQSLDQGLQFLIQYYNGEERAKGNILERFSAQQFPDLHSELNLSSLELGDSALYFCASSPGAGELFFGEGSRLTVL.

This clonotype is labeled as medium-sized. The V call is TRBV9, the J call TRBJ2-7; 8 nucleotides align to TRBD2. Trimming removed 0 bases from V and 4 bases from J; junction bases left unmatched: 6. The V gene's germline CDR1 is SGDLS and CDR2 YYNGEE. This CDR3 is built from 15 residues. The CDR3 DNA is TGTGCCAGCAGCGTAGACGCGGGACTAGTTTACGAGCAGTACTTC. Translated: CASSVDAGLVYEQYF.

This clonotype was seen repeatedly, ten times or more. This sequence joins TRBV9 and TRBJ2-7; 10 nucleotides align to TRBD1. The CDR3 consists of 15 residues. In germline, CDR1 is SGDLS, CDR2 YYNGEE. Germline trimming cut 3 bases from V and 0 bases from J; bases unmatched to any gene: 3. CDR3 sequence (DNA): TGTGCCAGCAGCGCCGGACAGGGGGTCTCCTACGAGCAGTACTTC. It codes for CASSAGQGVSYEQYF. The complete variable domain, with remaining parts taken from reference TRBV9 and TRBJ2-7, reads DSGVTQTPKHLITATGQRVTLRCSPRSGDLSVYWYQQSLDQGLQFLIQYYNGEERAKGNILERFSAQQFPDLHSELNLSSLELGDSALYFCASSAGQGVSYEQYFGPGTRLTVT.

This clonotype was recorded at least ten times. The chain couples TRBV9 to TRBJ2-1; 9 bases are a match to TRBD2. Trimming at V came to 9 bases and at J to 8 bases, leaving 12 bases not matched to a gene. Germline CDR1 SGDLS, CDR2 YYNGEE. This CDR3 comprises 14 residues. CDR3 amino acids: CATGPGLAPHEQFF. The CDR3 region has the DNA TGTGCCACAGGGCCGGGACTAGCCCCCCATGAGCAGTTCTTC.

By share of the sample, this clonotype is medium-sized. The CDR3 bases are TGTGCCAGCAGCCTAATAAGGGACACCGGGGAGCTGTTTTTT. Protein: CASSLIRDTGELFF. J is TRBJ2-2 and V is TRBV9; D is uncertain. The germline V gene encodes CDR1 SGDLS and CDR2 YYNGEE. The CDR3 has 14 residues. Trimming left V 4 bases short and J 3 bases short, with 10 bases between.